Listed below are T cell receptor beta chains from one sample, sequenced in a study of cytotoxic CD8 clonotypes in ibrutinib-treated CLL. Generated by immunoSEQ multiplex PCR, the TCRdb table keeps only in-frame clones and is missing some. The sample contains about 140,000 clones, approximately 80% of which appear only once. Sequenced here: PBMCs, sampled after 12 months of ibrutinib treatment. The receptors derive from a human donor with chronic lymphocytic leukemia. Each CDR3 is given with its conserved first and last residue. The D gene is left open where the match is weak. Rows give clone size only sometimes, using once, few, many, or a class for an expanded clone.

clone_size,d_call,j_call,v_call,cdr3_aa,cdr3_nt
.,TRBD1,TRBJ1-2,TRBV7-6,CASSLESLGQGLYGYTF,TGTGCCAGCAGCTTAGAGTCATTGGGACAGGGACTCTATGGCTACACCTTC
.,.,TRBJ2-1,TRBV29-1,CSVDVVTGSSYNEQFF,TGCAGCGTTGACGTGGTAACAGGCTCGTCCTACAATGAGCAGTTCTTC
.,.,TRBJ1-6,TRBV30,CAWSVILNSPLHF,TGTGCCTGGAGTGTAATACTTAATTCACCCCTCCACTTT
.,.,TRBJ2-1,TRBV6-4,CASSAEGGYEQFF,TGTGCCAGCAGTGCCGAGGGGGGCTATGAGCAGTTCTTC
.,TRBD1,TRBJ2-1,TRBV6-4,CASSDQGADLWNEQFF,TGTGCCAGCAGTGACCAGGGGGCGGATCTTTGGAATGAGCAGTTCTTC
few,.,TRBJ1-1,TRBV7-2,CASSLGGGNTEAFF,TGTGCCAGCAGCTTAGGAGGGGGGAACACTGAAGCTTTCTTT
.,TRBD1,TRBJ2-2,TRBV5-5,CASSLARGTVNTGELFF,TGTGCCAGCAGCTTGGCCAGAGGGACAGTGAACACCGGGGAGCTGTTTTTT
.,.,TRBJ2-1,TRBV9,CASSLDSASYNEQFF,TGTGCCAGCAGCCTAGACTCGGCCTCCTACAATGAGCAGTTCTTC
.,TRBD1,TRBJ2-5,TRBV7-9,CASSSRTGGQETQYF,TGTGCCAGCAGCTCCAGGACAGGGGGTCAAGAGACCCAGTACTTC
few,.,TRBJ2-7,TRBV5-5,CASSPTVGQIRDGQYF,TGTGCCAGCAGCCCCACGGTTGGGCAGATCCGCGATGGGCAGTACTTC
.,TRBD2,TRBJ2-3,TRBV4-3,CASSLGLAGTASDTQYF,TGCGCCAGCAGCCTTGGACTAGCGGGAACCGCTTCGGATACGCAGTATTTT
.,.,TRBJ1-5,TRBV27,CASRGRGSNQPQHF,TGTGCCAGCAGAGGCAGGGGTAGCAATCAGCCCCAGCATTTT
.,.,TRBJ2-7,TRBV10-3,CAISDYRDTSYEQYF,TGTGCCATCAGTGATTACCGGGACACCTCCTACGAGCAGTACTTC
.,.,TRBJ1-1,TRBV30,CAWSRQVNTEAFF,TGTGCCTGGAGTAGACAGGTGAACACTGAAGCTTTCTTT
.,TRBD2,TRBJ2-3,TRBV7-6,CASSSPGTSGLSTDTQYF,TGTGCCAGCAGCTCCCCCGGGACTAGCGGACTTAGCACAGATACGCAGTATTTT
.,.,TRBJ2-5,TRBV10-1,CASSESPGIRETQYF,TGCGCCAGCAGTGAGTCACCCGGGATTAGGGAGACCCAGTACTTC
.,.,TRBJ2-3,TRBV27,CASSLYAGRAESTDTQYF,TGTGCCAGCAGTTTATATGCGGGTAGGGCGGAGAGCACAGATACGCAGTATTTT
.,.,TRBJ2-7,TRBV9,CASSGTFGAVEQYF,TGTGCCAGCAGCGGGACATTTGGGGCCGTCGAGCAGTACTTC
.,.,TRBJ2-7,TRBV5-1,CASSLDLNLPYEQYF,TGCGCCAGCAGCTTGGATCTAAACCTTCCCTACGAGCAGTACTTC
many,.,TRBJ2-2,TRBV7-9,CASSLEGAPGELFF,TGTGCCAGCAGCTTAGAAGGGGCTCCCGGGGAGCTGTTTTTT
.,.,TRBJ2-7,TRBV5-6,CASSSARSSSYEQYF,TGTGCCAGCAGCTCCGCCCGTTCGAGCTCCTACGAGCAGTACTTC
.,TRBD2,TRBJ2-2,TRBV7-9,CASSSPRTRTTGELFF,TGTGCCAGCAGCTCCCCCCGGACTAGGACCACCGGGGAGCTGTTTTTT
.,TRBD1,TRBJ2-7,TRBV28,CASSLPLTGPDYEQYF,TGTGCCAGCAGTTTACCTTTGACAGGGCCAGACTACGAGCAGTACTTC
.,.,TRBJ1-1,TRBV7-2,CASSFMNTEAFF,TGTGCCAGCAGCTTTATGAACACTGAAGCTTTCTTT
.,TRBD2,TRBJ2-2,TRBV5-1,CASSSAAGAGELFF,TGCGCCAGCAGCTCCGCAGCGGGAGCCGGGGAGCTGTTTTTT
.,.,TRBJ2-7,TRBV5-1,CASSVNFYEQYF,TGCGCCAGCAGCGTGAACTTTTACGAGCAGTACTTC
.,.,TRBJ2-5,TRBV15,CASQGGFETQYF,TGTGCCAGCCAGGGGGGGTTTGAGACCCAGTACTTC
.,.,TRBJ1-6,TRBV11-3,CASSLASSNNSPLHF,TGTGCCAGCAGCTTAGCGAGCAGTAATAATTCACCCCTCCACTTT
.,.,TRBJ2-1,TRBV7-9,CASSLAIGGLIEQFF,TGTGCCAGCAGCTTAGCGATTGGGGGGCTAATTGAGCAGTTCTTC
few,TRBD1,TRBJ1-2,TRBV6-5,CASSYSGGDGYTF,TGTGCCAGCAGTTATTCAGGGGGAGATGGCTACACCTTC
.,TRBD1,TRBJ1-4,TRBV27,CASSADRGLEKLFF,TGTGCCAGCAGTGCGGACAGGGGGCTGGAAAAACTGTTTTTT
.,.,TRBJ1-2,TRBV10-3,CAISEGQFYGYTF,TGTGCCATCAGTGAGGGTCAGTTCTATGGCTACACCTTC
.,.,TRBJ1-2,TRBV28,CASTQVLNYGYTF,TGTGCCAGCACCCAGGTGCTTAACTATGGCTACACCTTC
.,TRBD1,TRBJ2-3,TRBV2,CASLDRGPDTQYF,TGTGCCAGCCTCGACAGGGGCCCAGATACGCAGTATTTT
.,.,TRBJ1-5,TRBV19,CASSIGGGLSNQPQHF,TGTGCCAGTAGTATAGGTGGGGGGCTAAGCAATCAGCCCCAGCATTTT
.,.,TRBJ2-3,TRBV9,CASSVAGGGALSTDTQYF,TGTGCCAGCAGCGTAGCTGGGGGCGGGGCCCTTAGCACAGATACGCAGTATTTT
once,TRBD2,TRBJ2-7,TRBV19,CASSASAGGSSYEQYF,TGTGCCAGTAGTGCTAGTGCGGGGGGGAGCTCCTACGAGCAGTACTTC
.,TRBD1,TRBJ1-3,TRBV5-1,CASSHSPIGTGTAGNTIYF,TGCGCCAGCAGCCATTCACCAATCGGGACAGGGACCGCTGGAAACACCATATATTTT
.,.,TRBJ2-2,TRBV10-3,CAITSGPTNTGELFF,TGTGCCATCACTTCGGGACCGACGAACACCGGGGAGCTGTTTTTT
.,.,TRBJ2-3,TRBV11-2,CASSLDLGGNTDTQYF,TGTGCCAGCAGCTTAGATCTTGGGGGGAACACAGATACGCAGTATTTT
.,.,TRBJ2-2,TRBV6-1,CASSALPDTTGELFF,TGTGCCAGCAGCGCTTTACCGGACACCACCGGGGAGCTGTTTTTT
.,TRBD1,TRBJ2-1,TRBV28,CASNRKGTGKYNEQFF,TGTGCCAGCAATAGGAAAGGGACAGGGAAGTACAATGAGCAGTTCTTC
.,.,TRBJ2-7,TRBV9,CASSDGFYEQYF,TGTGCCAGCAGCGATGGTTTCTACGAGCAGTACTTC
once,.,TRBJ2-2,TRBV5-1,CASSRRGADTGELFF,TGCGCCAGCAGCCGCCGAGGGGCAGACACCGGGGAGCTGTTTTTT
.,.,TRBJ2-5,TRBV18,CASSPPQAPQETQYF,TGTGCCAGCTCACCACCACAGGCCCCCCAGGAGACCCAGTACTTC
.,.,TRBJ2-1,TRBV6-5,CASSYHPSGYNEQFF,TGTGCCAGCAGTTACCATCCCTCGGGCTACAATGAGCAGTTCTTC
.,TRBD2,TRBJ2-7,TRBV18,CASSPTTSGGTYEQYF,TGTGCCAGCTCACCAACCACTAGCGGAGGGACCTACGAGCAGTACTTC
.,.,TRBJ1-2,TRBV6-5,CASSYSRGTNYGYTF,TGTGCCAGCAGTTACTCGAGGGGGACTAACTATGGCTACACCTTC
.,TRBD1,TRBJ1-2,TRBV18,CASSPLSGTAILSYGYTF,TGTGCCAGCTCACCTCTGTCCGGGACAGCTATTTTATCCTATGGCTACACCTTC
.,TRBD1,TRBJ1-5,TRBV7-2,CASSPRTGSNQPQHF,TGTGCCAGCAGCCCGCGGACAGGTAGCAATCAGCCCCAGCATTTT
.,TRBD1,TRBJ2-7,TRBV5-4,CASSSPGQGSYEQYF,TGTGCCAGCAGTTCTCCGGGACAGGGGTCGTACGAGCAGTACTTC
.,TRBD1,TRBJ1-1,TRBV29-1,CSVKGQGNTEAFF,TGCAGCGTCAAAGGACAGGGGAACACTGAAGCTTTCTTT
.,.,TRBJ2-7,TRBV28,CASSIDKGYEQYF,TGTGCCAGCAGTATTGATAAAGGATACGAGCAGTACTTC